The T cell receptor (beta chain) described here comes from a study of blood T cell repertoires in COVID-19. Study at large: Acute and convalescent COVID-19 samples came from the United States, Italy and Spain.

Clones were read by immunoSEQ multiplex PCR, and TCRdb kept only the in-frame ones, dropping some. This table holds 85,000 to 120,000 clones, approximately 86% found once. J was trimmed by 0 bases and V by 0 bases; bases with no gene match: 10. The CDR3 has 19 residues. Germline V gene data show CDR1 as SNHLY and CDR2 as FYNNEI. V usage is TRBV2 and J usage is TRBJ2-3; TRBD2 matches at 9 bases. Material for sequencing was peripheral blood. This receptor was taken from a man aged 45-65 years with active or convalescent COVID-19. CDR3 coding DNA: TGTGCCAGCAGTGAAGCGCTGGTAGCGGGGGAGTTTAGCACAGATACGCAGTATTTT. Translation: CASSEALVAGEFSTDTQYF.